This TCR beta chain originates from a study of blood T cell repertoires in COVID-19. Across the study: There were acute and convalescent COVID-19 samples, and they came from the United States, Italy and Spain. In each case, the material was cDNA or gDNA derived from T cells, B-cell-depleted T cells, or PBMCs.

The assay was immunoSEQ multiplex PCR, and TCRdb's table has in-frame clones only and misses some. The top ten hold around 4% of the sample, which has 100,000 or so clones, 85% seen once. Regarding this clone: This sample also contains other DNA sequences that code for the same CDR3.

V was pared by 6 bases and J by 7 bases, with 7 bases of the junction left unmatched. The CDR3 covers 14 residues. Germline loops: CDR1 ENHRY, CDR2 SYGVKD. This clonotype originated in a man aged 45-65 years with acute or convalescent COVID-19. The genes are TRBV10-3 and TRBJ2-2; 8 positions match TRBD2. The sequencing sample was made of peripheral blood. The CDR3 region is CAISLAGRGGELFF. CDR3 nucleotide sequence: TGTGCCATCAGCTTAGCGGGGCGGGGCGGGGAGCTGTTTTTT.